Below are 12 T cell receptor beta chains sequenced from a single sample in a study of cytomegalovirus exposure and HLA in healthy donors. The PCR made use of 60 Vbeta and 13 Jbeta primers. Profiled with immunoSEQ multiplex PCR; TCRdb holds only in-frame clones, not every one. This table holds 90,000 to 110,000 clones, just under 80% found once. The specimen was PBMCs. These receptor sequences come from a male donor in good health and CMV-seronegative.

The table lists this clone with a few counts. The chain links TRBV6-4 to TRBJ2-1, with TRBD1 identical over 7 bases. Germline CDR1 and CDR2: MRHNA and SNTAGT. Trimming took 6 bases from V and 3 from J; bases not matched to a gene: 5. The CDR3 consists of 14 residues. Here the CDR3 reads CASSNGDSYNEQFF. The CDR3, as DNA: TGTGCCAGCAGCAACGGGGACAGCTACAATGAGCAGTTCTTC.

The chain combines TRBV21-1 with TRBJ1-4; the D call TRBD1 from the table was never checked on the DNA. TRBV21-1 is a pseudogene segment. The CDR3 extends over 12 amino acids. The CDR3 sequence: CASSDRKEKLFF. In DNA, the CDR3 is TGTGCCAGCAGCGACAGGAAGGAAAAACTGTTTTTT.

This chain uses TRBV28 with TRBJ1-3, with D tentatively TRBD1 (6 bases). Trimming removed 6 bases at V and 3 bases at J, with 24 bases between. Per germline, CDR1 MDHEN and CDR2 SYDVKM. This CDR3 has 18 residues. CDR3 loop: CASSKLTLTGKDGNTIYF. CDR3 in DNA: TGTGCCAGCAGCAAGCTAACCCTGACAGGCAAGGATGGAAACACCATATATTTT.

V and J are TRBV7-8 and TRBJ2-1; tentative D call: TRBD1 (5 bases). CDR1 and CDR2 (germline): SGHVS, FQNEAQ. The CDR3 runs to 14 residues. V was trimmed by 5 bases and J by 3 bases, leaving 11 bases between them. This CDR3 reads CASSPGHSYNEQFF. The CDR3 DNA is TGTGCCAGCAGCCCCGGACACAGCTACAATGAGCAGTTCTTC.

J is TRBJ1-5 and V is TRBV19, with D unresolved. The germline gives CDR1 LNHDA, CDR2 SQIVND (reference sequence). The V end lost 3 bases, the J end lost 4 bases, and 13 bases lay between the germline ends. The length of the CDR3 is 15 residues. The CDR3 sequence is CASSIVRENNQPQHF. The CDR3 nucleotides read TGTGCCAGTAGTATTGTACGGGAAAATAATCAGCCCCAGCATTTT.

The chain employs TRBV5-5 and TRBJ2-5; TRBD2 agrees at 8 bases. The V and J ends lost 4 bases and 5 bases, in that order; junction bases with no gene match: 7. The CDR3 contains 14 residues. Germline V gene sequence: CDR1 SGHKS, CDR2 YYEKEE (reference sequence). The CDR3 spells CASSRSGSGETQYF. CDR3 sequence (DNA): TGTGCCAGCAGCCGAAGCGGGAGCGGTGAGACCCAGTACTTC.

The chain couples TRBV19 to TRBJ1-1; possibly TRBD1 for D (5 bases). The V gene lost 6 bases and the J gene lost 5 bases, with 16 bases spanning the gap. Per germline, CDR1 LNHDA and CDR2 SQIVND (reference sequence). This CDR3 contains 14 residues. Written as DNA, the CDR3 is TGTGCCAGTAGGGCGACAGCTACCTCAACTGAAGCTTTCTTT. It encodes CASRATATSTEAFF.

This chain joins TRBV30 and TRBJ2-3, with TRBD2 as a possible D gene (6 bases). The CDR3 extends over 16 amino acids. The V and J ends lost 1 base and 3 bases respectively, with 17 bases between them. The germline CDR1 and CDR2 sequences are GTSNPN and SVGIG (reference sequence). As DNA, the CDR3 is TGTGCCTGGAGTGGTCGGACTAACCTCCTTACAGATACGCAGTATTTT. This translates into CAWSGRTNLLTDTQYF. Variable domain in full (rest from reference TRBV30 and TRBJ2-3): SQTIHQWPATLVQPVGSPLSLECTVEGTSNPNLYWYRQAAGRGLQLLFYSVGIGQISSEVPQNLSASRPQDRQFILSSKKLLLSDSGFYLCAWSGRTNLLTDTQYFGPGTRLTVL.

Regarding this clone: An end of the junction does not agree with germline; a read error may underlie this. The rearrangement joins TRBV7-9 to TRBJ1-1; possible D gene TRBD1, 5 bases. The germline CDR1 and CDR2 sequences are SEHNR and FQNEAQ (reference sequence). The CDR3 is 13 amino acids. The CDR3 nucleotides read TGTTCCAGCAGCCAGTTGCAGGGTACTGAAGCTTTCTTT. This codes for CSSSQLQGTEAFF.

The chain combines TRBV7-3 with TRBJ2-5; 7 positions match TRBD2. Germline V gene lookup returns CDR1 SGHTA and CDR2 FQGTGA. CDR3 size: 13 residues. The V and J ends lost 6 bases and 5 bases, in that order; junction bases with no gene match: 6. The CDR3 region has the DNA TGTGCCAGCAGTTCCGGGGGGTGGGAGACCCAGTACTTC. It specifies CASSSGGWETQYF.

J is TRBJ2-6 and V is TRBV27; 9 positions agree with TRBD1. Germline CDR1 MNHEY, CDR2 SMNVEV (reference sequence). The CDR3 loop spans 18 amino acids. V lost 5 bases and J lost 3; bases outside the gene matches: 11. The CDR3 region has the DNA TGTGCCAGCAGTCGAGAGGCGGGACAGGGAGTTGGGGCCAACGTCCTGACTTTC. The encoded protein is CASSREAGQGVGANVLTF.

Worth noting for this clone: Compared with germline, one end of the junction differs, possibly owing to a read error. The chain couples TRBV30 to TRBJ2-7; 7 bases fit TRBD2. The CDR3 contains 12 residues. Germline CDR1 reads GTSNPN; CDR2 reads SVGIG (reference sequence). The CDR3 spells CAWSVQTSLYQW. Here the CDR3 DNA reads TGTGCCTGGAGTGTACAGACTAGCCTTTACCAGTGG.